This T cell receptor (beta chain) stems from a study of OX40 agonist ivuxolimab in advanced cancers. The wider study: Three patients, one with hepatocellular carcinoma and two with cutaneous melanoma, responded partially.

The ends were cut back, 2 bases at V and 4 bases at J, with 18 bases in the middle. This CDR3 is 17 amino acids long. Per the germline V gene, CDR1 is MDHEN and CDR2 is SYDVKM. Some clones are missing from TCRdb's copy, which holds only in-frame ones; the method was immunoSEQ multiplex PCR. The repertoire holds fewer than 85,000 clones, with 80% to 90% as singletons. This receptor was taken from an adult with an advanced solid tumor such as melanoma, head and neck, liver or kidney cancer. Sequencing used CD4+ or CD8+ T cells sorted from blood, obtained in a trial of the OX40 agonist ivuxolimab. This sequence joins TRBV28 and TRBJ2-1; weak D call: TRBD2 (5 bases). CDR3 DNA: TGTGCCAGCAGTTTACCCCGGACGGGCCGGACTTACAATGAGCAGTTCTTC. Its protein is CASSLPRTGRTYNEQFF.